This record covers a single TCR beta chain. The antigen it recognizes is unknown. Libraries were built with 5' RACE. Preparation of each TCR library used approximately 3,200 ng of total RNA. For each sample, cDNA synthesis with SMARTScribe reverse transcriptase was split into eight separate reactions. During cDNA synthesis, unique molecular identifiers containing a 6-nucleotide sample barcode were introduced by template switching. Two nested PCRs of around 16 and 10 cycles amplified the TCRalpha and TCRbeta cDNA, and bead purification followed each PCR. Before amplification, the cDNA was both treated with uracil DNA-glycosylase and purified with the QIAquick PCR purification kit. The second PCR added Illumina TruSeq-compatible adapters along with sample-specific barcodes. TapeStation and Qubit were used to check library quality and concentration, and 5 to 6.5 ng of each library was pooled. Sequencing of the pooled libraries was done on an Illumina HiSeq2500 single-index Rapid Run using custom sequencing primers and 2 x 100 bp reads. Turning to the authors' computational methods: UMI-based consensus assembly with MiGEC version 1.2.6 was used to correct PCR and sequencing errors. MiXCR version 2.1.1 was used to carry out V(D)J alignment, clonotype assembly and CDR3 extraction. To normalise gene usage, clonotype sharing and MAIT/NKT TCR abundance, the analysis used the top 1000, 10 000 and 20 000 clonotypes per sample. Diversity was computed as the inverse Simpson index with the vegan R package after downsampling to 27 000 UMIs. Paired Mann-Whitney U tests were applied to discordant twin pairs, and Benjamini-Hochberg correction was used for multiple testing. TCRdb reprocessed the reads, reporting each CDR3 protein sequence once and no DNA. Clone size and V and J calls follow TCRdb, not the original study. The sample table holds about 160,000 distinct CDR3 sequences. The ten largest clones add up to 2.8% of the sample.

The sample belongs to a study of monozygotic twins with inflammatory bowel disease (dated by TCRdb to between 2018 and 2020). For context, the study as a whole: A total of roughly 28 monozygotic twin pairs were included in the full study, comprising nine German pairs (four IBD-concordant, five IBD-discordant) and 19 IBD-discordant Danish pairs. The search for disease-associated traits relied mainly on comparing, within discordant pairs, IBD patients with their genetically identical healthy co-twins. Each individual had, on average, about 151 000 unique TCRalpha sequences and 181 000 unique TCRbeta sequences available for analysis. Here is what the overall study found, with its caveats: No single strong signal or clonotype linked to IBD turned up in the results, so the idea that one exists was not supported. Different T cell subtypes could not be distinguished in the analysis. Repertoire similarity did not differ between concordant and discordant twins, which could be due to limited statistical power. Measured by the inverse Simpson index, TCRbeta repertoire diversity was lower in IBD patients than in their healthy co-twins. Compared with healthy twins, IBD patients shared fewer clonotypes with other individuals, and the difference was most pronounced in patients with signs of disease activity. Because patients were on differing immunosuppressive treatments, the repertoires may have picked up extra background noise and inter-individual variability.

From each donor, an approximately 2.7 ml peripheral blood sample was collected into PAXgene tubes and kept at -80 degrees C. Total RNA was isolated from whole blood with the PAXgene blood miRNA kit on an automated QIAcube, without T cell sorting. Peripheral blood from monozygotic twin pairs concordant or discordant for inflammatory bowel disease was subjected to deep TCRalpha and TCRbeta repertoire profiling with unique molecular barcoding. For every twin pair, smoking habits were documented, and each individual was categorised as a current, former or never smoker. CDR1 MDHEN and CDR2 SYDVKM were looked up in the germline V gene. Measured from the cysteine to the phenylalanine, the CDR3 is 14 residues long. A DNA sequence was not provided.

This sequence uses TRBV28 and TRBJ2-7; TCRdb names TRBD1, which stays unverified in the absence of DNA. The material sequenced was blood. This clonotype was sampled from a human donor with ulcerative colitis or Crohn's disease, or a healthy co-twin of an affected twin (not recorded which). CDR3 loop: CTSSLGTEIYEQYF.